The 7 T cell receptor beta chains below all came from one sample that was sequenced in a study of regulatory T cells in long-lasting Graves disease. Time point here: newly diagnosed GD, antithyroid drugs for less than 3 months. With RNA extracted from PBMCs as input, the TCR library was made. Both iRepertoire HTBI primers and Arm-PCR of CDR3 regions were used to build the TCR beta libraries. TCRdb reprocessed the multiplex PCR reads with MiXCR, giving one entry per CDR3 protein. The data hold 250,000 or so distinct CDR3 sequences, with just over 20% observed a single time. Sequences were derived from peripheral blood mononuclear cells (PBMCs), sampled at new diagnosis, from a patient treated with antithyroid drugs. The receptors here all came from a female donor with Graves disease.

There are many counts of this clonotype. V and J are TRBV20-1 and TRBJ2-2; 9 nucleotides match TRBD1. This CDR3 is 13 amino acids long. The junction had 5 bases not matched to a gene; V was cut back by 6 bases and J by 6 bases. Germline lookup yields CDR1 DFQATT and CDR2 SNEGSKA (reference sequence). The CDR3 region has the DNA TGCAGTGCGACAGGGGGGAGGGCCGGGGAGCTGTTTTTT. Protein: CSATGGRAGELFF.

This clonotype was detected only a few times. The chain recombines TRBV28 with TRBJ2-7, with TRBD2 identical over 8 bases. The CDR3 totals 12 residues. Germline CDR1 and CDR2: MDHEN and SYDVKM. Germline trimming cut 3 bases from V and 13 bases from J; bases unmatched to any gene: 8. The CDR3 DNA reads TGTGCCAGCAGTTTCCAGACTAGCGAGACCTACTTC. Its translation is CASSFQTSETYF. The full variable domain, with the rest looked up from reference TRBV28 and TRBJ2-7, is DVKVTQSSRYLVKRTGEKVFLECVQDMDHENMFWYRQDPGLGLRLIYFSYDVKMKEKGDIPEGYSVSREKKERFSLILESASTNQTSMYLCASSFQTSETYFGPGTRLTVT.

This clonotype was counted ten times or more. The rearrangement uses TRBV12-3 or TRBV12-4 and TRBJ2-3; D possibly corresponds to TRBD1 (6 bases). V lost 6 bases, J lost 5 bases, and 21 bases lay in between. The CDR3 spans 16 residues. The CDR3 DNA reads as TGTGCCAGCAGCGCGAGGGGGACATCTAGGTTAGATACGCAGTATTTT. Encoded protein: CASSARGTSRLDTQYF.

This chain uses TRBV6-4 with TRBJ2-7; TRBD2 aligns across 8 bases. The trim removed 5 bases at V and 1 base at J, leaving 4 bases unmatched. Per the germline V gene, CDR1 is MRHNA and CDR2 is SNTAGT. This CDR3 has 14 amino acids. CDR3 nucleotide sequence: TGTGCCAGCAGTTACCAGCGGGGGTCCTACGAGCAGTACTTC. Protein: CASSYQRGSYEQYF.

V is TRBV27 and J is TRBJ2-7; 7 bases are a match to TRBD2. The V segment lost 6 bases and the J segment 5 bases; nucleotides outside the gene matches: 22. Germline values: CDR1 MNHEY, CDR2 SMNVEV (reference sequence). CDR3 size: 18 residues. CDR3 residues: CASSPTLFERDRPHEQYF. For the CDR3, the DNA is TGTGCCAGCAGCCCCACCCTTTTTGAGCGGGACCGCCCCCACGAGCAGTACTTC.

The CDR3, as DNA: TGCGCCAGCAGCCAAGGGCCAGCGGTCTCCTACGAGCAGTACTTC. Protein sequence: CASSQGPAVSYEQYF. The chain employs TRBV4-3 and TRBJ2-7, with D possibly matching TRBD2 (5 bases). CDR3 size: 15 residues. The V end was cut by 1 base, the J end by 0 bases, with 10 bases between. The germline V gene encodes CDR1 LGHNA and CDR2 YSLEER.

This clonotype was seen repeatedly, ten times or more. A much larger clone lies a single base off, so this may be a read error. This rearrangement joins TRBV7-9 to TRBJ1-1; the match to TRBD1 covers 8 bases. The CDR3 contains 13 residues. V lost 5 bases to trimming and J lost 4 bases; unmatched junction nucleotides: 3. Germline-derived CDR1 and CDR2 are SEHNR and FQNEAQ (reference sequence). This CDR3 is CASSVTGGTEAFF. CDR3 nucleotide sequence: TGTGCCAGCAGCGTCACAGGGGGCACTGAAGCTTTCTTT.